The entry that follows covers one T cell receptor (beta chain) sequence. No antigen is known for it. TCRdb's copy holds only in-frame clones and misses some; the assay was immunoSEQ multiplex PCR. The sample consists of about 160,000 clones, roughly 94% of them appearing once. V was trimmed by 0 bases and J by 0 bases, leaving 7 bases between them. Germline V gene lookup returns CDR1 SGHRS and CDR2 YFSETQ. This CDR3 comprises 15 residues. This entry belongs to a study of T cell responses to AZD1222 COVID-19 vaccine. Turning to the study itself: It was second doses at about 4 or about 12 weeks that were pooled.

Study findings and constraints: Unmutated variant regions are reportedly the target of nearly half of TCRs that are spike-specific. Baseline antibody screening turned up just a handful of seropositive AZD1222 recipients. Mostly white British, mostly female donors; authors suggested clonal diversity may be underestimated.

The sample was peripheral blood, taken on day 0 of AZD1222 vaccination. This clonotype was obtained from an adult in good health. The chain employs TRBV5-1 and TRBJ2-1; D may be TRBD2 (5 bases). Here the CDR3 DNA reads TGCGCCAGCAGCTTGGGTACTAGCTCCTACAATGAGCAGTTCTTC. Its translation is CASSLGTSSYNEQFF.